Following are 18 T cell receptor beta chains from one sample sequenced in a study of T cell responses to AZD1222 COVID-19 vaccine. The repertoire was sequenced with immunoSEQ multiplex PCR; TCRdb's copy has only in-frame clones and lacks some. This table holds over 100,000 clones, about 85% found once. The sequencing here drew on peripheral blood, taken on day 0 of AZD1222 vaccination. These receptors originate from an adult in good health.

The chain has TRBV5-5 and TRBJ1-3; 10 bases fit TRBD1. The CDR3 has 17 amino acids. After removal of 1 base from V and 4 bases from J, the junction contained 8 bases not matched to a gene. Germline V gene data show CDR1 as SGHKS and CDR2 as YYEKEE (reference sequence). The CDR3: CASSLLAGQGPGNTIYF. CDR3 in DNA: TGTGCCAGCAGCTTGCTCGCGGGACAGGGGCCAGGAAACACCATATATTTT. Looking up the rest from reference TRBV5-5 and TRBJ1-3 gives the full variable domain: DAGVTQSPTHLIKTRGQQVTLRCSPISGHKSVSWYQQVLGQGPQFIFQYYEKEERGRGNFPDRFSARQFPNYSSELNVNALLLGDSALYLCASSLLAGQGPGNTIYFGEGSWLTVV.

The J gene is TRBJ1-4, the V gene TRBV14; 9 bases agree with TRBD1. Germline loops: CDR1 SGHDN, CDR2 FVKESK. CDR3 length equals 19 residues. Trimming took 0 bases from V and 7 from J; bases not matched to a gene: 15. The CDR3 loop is CASSQDMSGQGYGREKLFF. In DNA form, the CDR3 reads TGTGCCAGCAGCCAAGATATGTCGGGACAGGGATACGGTCGTGAAAAACTGTTTTTT. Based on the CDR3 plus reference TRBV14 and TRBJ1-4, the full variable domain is EAGVTQFPSHSVIEKGQTVTLRCDPISGHDNLYWYRRVMGKEIKFLLHFVKESKQDESGMPNNRFLAERTGGTYSTLKVQPAELEDSGVYFCASSQDMSGQGYGREKLFFGSGTQLSVL.

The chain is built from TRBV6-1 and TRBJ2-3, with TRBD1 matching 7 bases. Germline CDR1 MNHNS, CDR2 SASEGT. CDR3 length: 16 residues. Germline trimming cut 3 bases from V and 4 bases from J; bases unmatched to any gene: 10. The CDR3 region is CASSDRTGPSPDTQYF. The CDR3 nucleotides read TGTGCCAGCAGTGACAGGACAGGCCCCTCCCCAGATACGCAGTATTTT.

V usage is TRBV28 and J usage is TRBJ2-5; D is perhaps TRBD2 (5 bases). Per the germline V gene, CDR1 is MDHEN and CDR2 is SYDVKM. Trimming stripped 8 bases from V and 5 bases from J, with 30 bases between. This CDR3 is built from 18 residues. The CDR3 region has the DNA TGTGCCAGCTATCCTTTAGAAGACGTGGGCAGGTGGAGGGAGACCCAGTACTTC. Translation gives CASYPLEDVGRWRETQYF.

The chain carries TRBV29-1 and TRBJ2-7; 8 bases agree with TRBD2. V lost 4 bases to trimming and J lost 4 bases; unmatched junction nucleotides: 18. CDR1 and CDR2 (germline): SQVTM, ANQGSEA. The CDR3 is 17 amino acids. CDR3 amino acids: CSVVGRSGVPNRYEQYF. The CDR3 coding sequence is TGCAGCGTTGTTGGGCGTAGCGGGGTACCCAACAGGTACGAGCAGTACTTC.

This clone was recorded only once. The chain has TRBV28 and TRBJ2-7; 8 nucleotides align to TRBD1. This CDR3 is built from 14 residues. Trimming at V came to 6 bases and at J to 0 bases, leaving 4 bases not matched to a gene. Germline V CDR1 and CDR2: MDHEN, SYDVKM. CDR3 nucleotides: TGTGCCAGCAGCACTACAGGGGGCTCCTACGAGCAGTACTTC. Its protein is CASSTTGGSYEQYF.

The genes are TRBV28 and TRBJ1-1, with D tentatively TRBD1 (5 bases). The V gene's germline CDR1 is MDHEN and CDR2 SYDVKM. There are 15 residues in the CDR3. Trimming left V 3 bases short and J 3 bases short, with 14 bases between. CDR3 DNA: TGTGCCAGCAGTTTCGGAGGGGAGTGGGACACTGAAGCTTTCTTT. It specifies CASSFGGEWDTEAFF.

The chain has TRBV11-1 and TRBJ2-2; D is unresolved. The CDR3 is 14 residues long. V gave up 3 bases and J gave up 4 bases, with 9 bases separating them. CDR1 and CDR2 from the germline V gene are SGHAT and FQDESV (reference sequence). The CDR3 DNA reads TGTGCCAGCAGCTTCTTTGGAATCACCGGGGAGCTGTTTTTT. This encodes CASSFFGITGELFF.

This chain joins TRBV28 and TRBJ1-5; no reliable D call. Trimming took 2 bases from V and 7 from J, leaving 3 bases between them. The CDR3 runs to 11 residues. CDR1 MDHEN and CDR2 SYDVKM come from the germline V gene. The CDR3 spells CASSLGQPQHF. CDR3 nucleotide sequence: TGTGCCAGCAGTTTAGGACAGCCCCAGCATTTT. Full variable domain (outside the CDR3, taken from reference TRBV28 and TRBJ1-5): DVKVTQSSRYLVKRTGEKVFLECVQDMDHENMFWYRQDPGLGLRLIYFSYDVKMKEKGDIPEGYSVSREKKERFSLILESASTNQTSMYLCASSLGQPQHFGDGTRLSIL.

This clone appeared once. The DNA of the CDR3 is TGTGCCAGCAGCGGAAGGGACAGGGGGCTGGACGAGCAGTACTTC. Translating it yields CASSGRDRGLDEQYF. This chain connects TRBV5-4 to TRBJ2-7, with 12 bases matching TRBD1. From germline, CDR1 is SGHNT and CDR2 YYREEE (reference sequence). V was pared by 4 bases and J by 5 bases, with 7 bases of the junction left unmatched. The CDR3 runs 15 residues.

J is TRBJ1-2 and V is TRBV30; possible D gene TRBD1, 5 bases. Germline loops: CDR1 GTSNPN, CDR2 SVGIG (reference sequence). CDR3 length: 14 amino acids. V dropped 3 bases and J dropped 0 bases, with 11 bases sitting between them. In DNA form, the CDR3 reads TGTGCCTGGAGGGCGACAGCAGCTAACTATGGCTACACCTTC. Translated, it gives CAWRATAANYGYTF.

The CDR3 protein is CASSQDFRQGDTEAFF. CDR3 nucleotides: TGTGCCAGCAGCCAAGACTTCCGGCAGGGGGACACTGAAGCTTTCTTT. This chain uses TRBV4-2 with TRBJ1-1, with 7 bases lining up with TRBD1. The CDR3 sequence is 16 residues long. Germline-derived CDR1 and CDR2 are LGHNA and YNFKEQ. Trimming at V came to 0 bases and at J to 3 bases, leaving 7 bases not matched to a gene.

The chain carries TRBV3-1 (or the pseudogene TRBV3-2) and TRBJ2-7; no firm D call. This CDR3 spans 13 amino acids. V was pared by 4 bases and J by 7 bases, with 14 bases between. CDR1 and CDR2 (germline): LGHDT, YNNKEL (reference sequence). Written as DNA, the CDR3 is TGTGCCAGCAGCCCGGGCCGGCTAGGGGAGCAGTACTTC. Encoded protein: CASSPGRLGEQYF.

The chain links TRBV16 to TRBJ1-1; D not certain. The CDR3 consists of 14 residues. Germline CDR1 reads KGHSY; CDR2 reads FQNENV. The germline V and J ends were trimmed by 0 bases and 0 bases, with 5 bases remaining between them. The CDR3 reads CASSQSTVNTEAFF. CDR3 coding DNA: TGTGCCAGCAGCCAATCCACAGTGAACACTGAAGCTTTCTTT.

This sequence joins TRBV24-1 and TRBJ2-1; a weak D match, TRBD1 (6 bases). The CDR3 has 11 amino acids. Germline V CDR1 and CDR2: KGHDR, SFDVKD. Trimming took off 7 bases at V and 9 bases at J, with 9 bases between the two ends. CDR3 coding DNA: TGTGCCACCAGGGGGGCCGCTGAGCAGTTCTTC. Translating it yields CATRGAAEQFF.

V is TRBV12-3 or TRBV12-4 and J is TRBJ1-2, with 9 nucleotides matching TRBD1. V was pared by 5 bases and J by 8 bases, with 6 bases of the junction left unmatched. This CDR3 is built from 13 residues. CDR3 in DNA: TGTGCCAGCAGTACAGGGGGCCGGCGGGGCTACACCTTC. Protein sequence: CASSTGGRRGYTF.

For the CDR3, the DNA is TGTGCCACCAGCAGTGGCAGGGGCACTGGAAACACCATATATTTT. This codes for CATSSGRGTGNTIYF. The chain couples TRBV15 to TRBJ1-3, with D perhaps matching TRBD1 (6 bases). V was clipped by 3 bases and J by 2 bases, with 11 bases between them. Germline values: CDR1 LNHNV, CDR2 YYDKDF (reference sequence). The CDR3 sequence is 15 residues long.

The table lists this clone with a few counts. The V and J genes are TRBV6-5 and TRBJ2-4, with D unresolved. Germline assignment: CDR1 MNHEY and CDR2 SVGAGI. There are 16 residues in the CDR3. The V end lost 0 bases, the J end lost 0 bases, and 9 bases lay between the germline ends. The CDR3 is CASSYSGRLAKNIQYF. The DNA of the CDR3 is TGTGCCAGCAGTTACTCTGGACGACTAGCCAAAAACATTCAGTACTTC.